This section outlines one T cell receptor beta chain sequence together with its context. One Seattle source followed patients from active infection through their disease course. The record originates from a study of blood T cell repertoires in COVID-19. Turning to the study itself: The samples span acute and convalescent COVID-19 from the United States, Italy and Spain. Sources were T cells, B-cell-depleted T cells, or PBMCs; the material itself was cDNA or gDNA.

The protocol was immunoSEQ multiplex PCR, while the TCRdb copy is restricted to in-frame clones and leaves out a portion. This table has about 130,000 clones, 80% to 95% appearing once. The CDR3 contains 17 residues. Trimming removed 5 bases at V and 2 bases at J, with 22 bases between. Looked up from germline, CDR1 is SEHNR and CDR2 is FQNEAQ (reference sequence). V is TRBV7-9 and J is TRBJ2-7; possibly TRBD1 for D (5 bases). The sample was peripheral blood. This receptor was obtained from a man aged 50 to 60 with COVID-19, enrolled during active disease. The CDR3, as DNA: TGTGCCAGCAGCCCCCGACCCGCGATCGACAGAGCCTACGAGCAGTACTTC. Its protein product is CASSPRPAIDRAYEQYF.